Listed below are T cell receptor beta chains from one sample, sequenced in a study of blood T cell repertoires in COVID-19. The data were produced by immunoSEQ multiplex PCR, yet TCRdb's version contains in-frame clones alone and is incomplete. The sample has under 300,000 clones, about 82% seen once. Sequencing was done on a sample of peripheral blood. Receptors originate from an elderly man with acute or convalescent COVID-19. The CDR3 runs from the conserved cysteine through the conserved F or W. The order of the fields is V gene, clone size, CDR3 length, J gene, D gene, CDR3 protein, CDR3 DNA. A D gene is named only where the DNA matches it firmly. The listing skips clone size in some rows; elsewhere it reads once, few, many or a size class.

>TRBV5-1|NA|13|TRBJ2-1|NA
CASSVFRNNEQFF
TGCGCCAGCAGCGTTTTCAGAAACAATGAGCAGTTCTTC
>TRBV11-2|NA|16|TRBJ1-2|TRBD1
CASSRQGTGFGYGYTF
TGTGCCAGCAGTAGGCAGGGGACAGGCTTCGGGTATGGCTACACCTTC
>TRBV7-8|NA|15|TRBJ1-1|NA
CASSLRTRGNTEAFF
TGTGCCAGCAGCCTACGGACAAGAGGGAACACTGAAGCTTTCTTT
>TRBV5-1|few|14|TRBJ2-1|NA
CASSLQGILNEQFF
TGCGCCAGCAGCTTGCAGGGAATATTGAATGAGCAGTTCTTC
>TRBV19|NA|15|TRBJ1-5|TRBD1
CATKEGAGSNQPQHF
TGTGCCACTAAAGAGGGGGCAGGGTCTAATCAGCCCCAGCATTTT
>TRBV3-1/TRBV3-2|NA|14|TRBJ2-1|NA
CASSRDRNNNEQFF
TGTGCCAGCAGCCGCGACAGGAATAACAATGAGCAGTTCTTC
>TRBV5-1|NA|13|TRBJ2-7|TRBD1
CASSRDRANEQYF
TGCGCCAGCAGCCGGGACAGGGCGAACGAGCAGTACTTC
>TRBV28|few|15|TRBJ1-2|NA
CASSSLRGAGYGYTF
TGTGCCAGCAGTTCTCTCAGGGGCGCGGGCTATGGCTACACCTTC
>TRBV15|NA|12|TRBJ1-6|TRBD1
CATGQGDSPLHF
TGTGCCACCGGGCAGGGGGATTCACCCCTCCACTTT
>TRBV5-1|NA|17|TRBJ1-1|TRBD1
CASQLRTGGFEGTEAFF
TGCGCCAGCCAGCTTCGGACAGGGGGCTTTGAAGGGACTGAAGCTTTCTTT
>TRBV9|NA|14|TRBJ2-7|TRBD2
CASSKTSGRGEQYF
TGTGCCAGCAGCAAGACTAGCGGGAGGGGCGAGCAGTACTTC
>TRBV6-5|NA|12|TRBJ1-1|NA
CAVSGVNTEAFF
TGTGCCGTCTCAGGGGTGAACACTGAAGCTTTCTTT
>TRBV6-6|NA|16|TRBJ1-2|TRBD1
CASSLGQIGAAGGYTF
TGTGCCAGCAGTTTGGGACAGATAGGGGCGGCGGGTGGCTACACCTTC
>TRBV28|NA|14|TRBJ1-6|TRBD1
CASSKTGGSSPLHF
TGTGCCAGCAGTAAGACAGGGGGCAGCTCACCCCTCCACTTT
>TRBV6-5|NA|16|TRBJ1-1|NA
CASSYYSGGGNTEAFF
TGTGCCAGCAGTTACTACAGCGGGGGCGGGAACACTGAAGCTTTCTTT
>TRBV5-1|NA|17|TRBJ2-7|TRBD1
CASSSIPRDRAFHEQYF
TGCGCCAGCAGCTCGATACCCCGGGACAGGGCGTTCCACGAGCAGTACTTC
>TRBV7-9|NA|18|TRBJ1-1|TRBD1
CASSLSDYGQGEGWEAFF
TGTGCCAGCAGCTTATCCGATTATGGACAGGGCGAAGGTTGGGAAGCTTTCTTT
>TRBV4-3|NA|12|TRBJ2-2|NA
CASSQVTGELFF
TGCGCCAGCAGCCAAGTAACCGGGGAGCTGTTTTTT
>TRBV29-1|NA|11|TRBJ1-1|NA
CSVGGGTEAFF
TGCAGCGTTGGGGGGGGCACTGAAGCTTTCTTT
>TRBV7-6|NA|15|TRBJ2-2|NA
CASSRLPTNTGELFF
TGTGCCAGCAGCCGGCTCCCGACAAACACCGGGGAGCTGTTTTTT
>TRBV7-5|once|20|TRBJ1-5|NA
CARSLNLLDWTGVGNQPQHF
TGTGCCAGAAGCTTAAATCTCCTTGATTGGACAGGGGTCGGGAATCAGCCCCAGCATTTT
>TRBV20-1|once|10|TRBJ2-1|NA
CSAADTEQFF
TGCAGTGCCGCCGACACTGAGCAGTTCTTC
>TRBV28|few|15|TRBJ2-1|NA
CASSTPRVGGNEQFF
TGTGCCAGCAGTACCCCCAGGGTGGGTGGGAATGAGCAGTTCTTC
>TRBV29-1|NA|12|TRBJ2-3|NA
CSVAPWTDTQYF
TGCAGCGTGGCCCCGTGGACAGATACGCAGTATTTT
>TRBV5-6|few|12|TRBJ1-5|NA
CASSSGPQPQHF
TGTGCCAGCAGCTCGGGTCCTCAGCCCCAGCATTTT
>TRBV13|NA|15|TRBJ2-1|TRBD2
CASSLVAGRYNEQFF
TGTGCCAGCAGCTTAGTAGCGGGGCGCTACAATGAGCAGTTCTTC
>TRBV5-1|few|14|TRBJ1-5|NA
CASSLKPDNQPQHF
TGCGCCAGCAGCTTGAAGCCCGACAATCAGCCCCAGCATTTT
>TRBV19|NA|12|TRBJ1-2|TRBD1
CASKGTVYGYTF
TGTGCCAGTAAAGGGACAGTCTATGGCTACACCTTC
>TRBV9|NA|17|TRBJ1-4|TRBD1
CASSVRPGTGGDEKLFF
TGTGCCAGCAGCGTACGACCCGGGACAGGGGGCGATGAAAAACTGTTTTTT
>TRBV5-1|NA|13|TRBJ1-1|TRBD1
CASSLNRDSQAFF
TGCGCCAGCAGCTTGAATAGGGACAGTCAAGCTTTCTTT
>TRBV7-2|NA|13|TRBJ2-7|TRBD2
CASRASGNYEQYF
TGTGCCAGCAGAGCTAGCGGGAACTACGAGCAGTACTTC
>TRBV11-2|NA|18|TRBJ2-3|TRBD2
CASSLDPPGTSGTDTQYF
TGTGCCAGCAGCTTAGATCCCCCCGGGACTAGCGGCACAGATACGCAGTATTTT
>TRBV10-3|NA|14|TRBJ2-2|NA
CAISVAANTGELFF
TGTGCCATCAGTGTAGCCGCGAACACCGGGGAGCTGTTTTTT
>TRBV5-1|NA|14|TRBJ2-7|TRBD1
CASSHGQGVYEQYF
TGCGCCAGCAGCCACGGACAGGGGGTCTACGAGCAGTACTTC
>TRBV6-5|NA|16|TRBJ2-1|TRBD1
CASSYSGRGRTYEQFF
TGTGCCAGCAGTTACTCGGGCAGGGGGCGCACGTATGAGCAGTTCTTC
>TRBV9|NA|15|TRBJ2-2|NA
CASSVGTSGTGELFF
TGTGCCAGCAGCGTAGGCACAAGTGGCACCGGGGAGCTGTTTTTT
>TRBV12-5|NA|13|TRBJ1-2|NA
CASGLGESYGYTF
TGTGCTAGTGGTCTCGGGGAGAGCTATGGCTACACCTTC